This is a list of T cell receptor beta chains from one sample in a study of blood T cell repertoires in COVID-19. Method: immunoSEQ multiplex PCR; TCRdb's copy keeps in-frame clones and lacks some. The profile shows some 200,000 clones, 82% of them singletons. The specimen was peripheral blood. These TCRs come from a woman in her seventies with COVID-19, enrolled during active disease. CDR3s include the opening cysteine and the closing phenylalanine or tryptophan. A D gene is named only where the DNA matches it firmly. Clone size is not always given. Where it is, it says once, few, many or a class for expanded clones.

abundance,j_gene,d_gene,v_gene,CDR3nt,CDR3aa
once,TRBJ2-2,-,TRBV11-2,TGTGCCAGCAGCCCTGTAGCGAGTCTCGGGGCCGGGGAGCTGTTTTTT,CASSPVASLGAGELFF
-,TRBJ2-3,-,TRBV30,TGTGCCTGGAGCCGGGAGCCCCCTCAGAAAGCAGATACGCAGTATTTT,CAWSREPPQKADTQYF
-,TRBJ2-5,TRBD2,TRBV7-7,TGTGCCAGCAGCTCCGGACTAGCGGATTTAGGGGAGACCCAGTACTTC,CASSSGLADLGETQYF
-,TRBJ1-5,TRBD1,TRBV19,TGTGCCAGTAGTATTCCCCAACCCGGGACAGGGTACCTTCAGCCCCAGCATTTT,CASSIPQPGTGYLQPQHF
-,TRBJ2-7,TRBD1,TRBV12-3/TRBV12-4,TGTGCCAGCAGTTCCGGACAGGGGGTCGAGCAGTACTTC,CASSSGQGVEQYF
-,TRBJ2-2,TRBD1,TRBV28,TGTGCCAGCAGCCTGACAGGGGCGAACACCGGGGAGCTGTTTTTT,CASSLTGANTGELFF
-,TRBJ2-5,TRBD2,TRBV28,TGTGCCAGCAGTTATCTAGCGGGAGGCTCATCGGTCCAGTACTTC,CASSYLAGGSSVQYF
few,TRBJ2-2,-,TRBV24-1,TGTGCCACCAGTGACCCATCTGACTTAACCGGGGAGCTGTTTTTT,CATSDPSDLTGELFF
-,TRBJ1-1,TRBD1,TRBV14,TGTGCCAGCAGCCGCTGGACAGGCATGAACACTGAAGCTTTCTTT,CASSRWTGMNTEAFF
-,TRBJ2-7,TRBD2,TRBV18,TGTGCCAGCTCACCACCCGGGACTAGCGCCTACTACGAGCAGTACTTC,CASSPPGTSAYYEQYF
many,TRBJ2-7,-,TRBV7-2,TGTGCCAGCAGACGAGGACAGGAGGGTGACGAGCAGTACTTC,CASRRGQEGDEQYF
once,TRBJ1-1,-,TRBV27,TGTGCCAGCAGTTCGGGGGTAGGGCGCACTGAAGCTTTCTTT,CASSSGVGRTEAFF
once,TRBJ1-5,-,TRBV4-1,TGCGCCAGCAGCCAAGATGAGGCAGCTGGTCGGCCCCAGCATTTT,CASSQDEAAGRPQHF
-,TRBJ2-6,TRBD1,TRBV7-3,TGTGCCAGCAGCCCGGGACAGGGGTTCTCTGGGGCCAACGTCCTGACTTTC,CASSPGQGFSGANVLTF
-,TRBJ2-7,TRBD1,TRBV11-3,TGTGCCAGCAGCCCCCGGACAGGAGACGGGTACGAGCAGTACTTC,CASSPRTGDGYEQYF
-,TRBJ1-1,TRBD1,TRBV12-3/TRBV12-4,TGTGCCAGCAGATCAACAGGGGGCACTGAAGCTTTCTTT,CASRSTGGTEAFF
once,TRBJ2-1,TRBD1,TRBV7-9,TGTGCCAGCAGCGACGACAGGGGCGCCTGGGACAATGAGCAGTTCTTC,CASSDDRGAWDNEQFF
once,TRBJ2-1,-,TRBV5-1,TGCGCCAGCAGCCCGCTGGGGGGAACGTCCTACAATGAGCAGTTCTTC,CASSPLGGTSYNEQFF
-,TRBJ2-5,TRBD1,TRBV7-2,TGTGCCAGCAGCTTTTCGACGACAGGGTTACAAGAGACCCAGTACTTC,CASSFSTTGLQETQYF
-,TRBJ2-1,-,TRBV5-1,TGCGCCACCTCCGAGGGAGGGGGCTACAATGAGCAGTTCTTC,CATSEGGGYNEQFF
-,TRBJ2-3,TRBD1,TRBV6-2/TRBV6-3,TGTGCCAGCAGTGTTCCGGACAGGCGCACGACAGATACGCAGTATTTT,CASSVPDRRTTDTQYF
-,TRBJ1-1,-,TRBV5-4,TGTGCCAGCAGCTTCGACGGGTGGAGAACTGAAGCTTTCTTT,CASSFDGWRTEAFF
once,TRBJ1-5,TRBD1,TRBV28,TGTGCCAGCAGTTTCGGACCGGACAGGGTAGGCAATCAGCCCCAGCATTTT,CASSFGPDRVGNQPQHF
-,TRBJ1-5,TRBD1,TRBV27,TGTGCCAGCAGTTCCGGCCAGGGGGAATCAGCCCAGCATTTT,CASSSGQGESAQHF
-,TRBJ2-1,-,TRBV7-2,TGTGCCAGCAGCTTAAGGCTAGACTTTCAAATCGAGCAGTTCTTC,CASSLRLDFQIEQFF
-,TRBJ1-3,-,TRBV30,TGTGCCTTCTCCTCTGGAAACACCATATATTTT,CAFSSGNTIYF
-,TRBJ1-5,-,TRBV13,TGTGCCAGCAGCCCCCGGGAAAGTTTACAGCCCCAGCATTTT,CASSPRESLQPQHF
-,TRBJ2-7,TRBD2,TRBV7-2,TGTGCCAGCAGCTTAGCGCTAGCGGGAGGCGTGAGCGAGCAGTACTTC,CASSLALAGGVSEQYF
-,TRBJ1-5,-,TRBV27,TGTGCCAGCCTCCGGCGGGGGGATAGCAATCAGCCCCAGCATTTT,CASLRRGDSNQPQHF
-,TRBJ2-2,TRBD1,TRBV12-5,TGTGCTAGTGGTTTTCTTACAGGGGGCACCGGGGAGCTGTTTTTT,CASGFLTGGTGELFF
-,TRBJ1-2,-,TRBV6-5,TGTGCCAGCAGTCCCACGGTGGCGGGTGGCTACACCTTC,CASSPTVAGGYTF
few,TRBJ1-1,-,TRBV5-1,TGCGCCAGCAGCTTGGATCCCCGACAGGCGAGAAACCCTGAAGCTTTCTTT,CASSLDPRQARNPEAFF
-,TRBJ1-6,-,TRBV12-3/TRBV12-4,TGTGCCAGCGGGGCAGGGGTCTCACCCCTCCACTTT,CASGAGVSPLHF
once,TRBJ1-2,-,TRBV6-2/TRBV6-3,TGTGCCAGCAGTTACAGAGACAGGCTGTGGTATGGCTACACCTTC,CASSYRDRLWYGYTF
-,TRBJ2-1,TRBD1,TRBV2,TGTGCCAGCACCTTACAGGGGGCGGCCTACAATGAGCAGTTCTTC,CASTLQGAAYNEQFF
-,TRBJ1-1,-,TRBV3-1/TRBV3-2,TGTGCCAGCAGCCGGCGGGGGGGTCACACTGAAGCTTTCTTT,CASSRRGGHTEAFF
once,TRBJ2-1,-,TRBV20-1,TGCAGTGCTAGTGGGTTGGGGGGGCGGTCGGCCAATGAGCAGTTCTTC,CSASGLGGRSANEQFF
-,TRBJ1-2,-,TRBV28,TGTGCCAGCAGTTCCCCCCGGGACTCCAGCTATGGCTACACCTTC,CASSSPRDSSYGYTF
-,TRBJ2-7,TRBD1,TRBV4-1,TGCGCCAGCAGCCAAACAGGGGCAAGGGGCTACGAGCAGTACTTC,CASSQTGARGYEQYF
few,TRBJ1-3,-,TRBV19,TGTGCCAGTACCATCCGGACAACTGGAAACACCATATATTTT,CASTIRTTGNTIYF
-,TRBJ2-1,-,TRBV11-2,TGTGCCAGCAGCATCCTCCCAGGGGCTGGCGGGTCCTACAATGAGCAGTTCTTC,CASSILPGAGGSYNEQFF
-,TRBJ1-5,-,TRBV2,TGTGCCAGCAGTGACGGGGAACAGCCCCAGCATTTT,CASSDGEQPQHF
-,TRBJ1-1,-,TRBV14,TGTGCCAGCAGCCAAGATTTGCGGGTGAATGCTTTCTTT,CASSQDLRVNAFF
once,TRBJ1-2,-,TRBV7-2,TGTGCCAGCAGCTTAGCCCCCGGGGGACTGACGGGCTACACCTTC,CASSLAPGGLTGYTF
-,TRBJ2-1,-,TRBV12-3/TRBV12-4,TGTGCCAGCCTAAGGACTCCCTCCAATGAGCAGTTCTTC,CASLRTPSNEQFF
-,TRBJ1-5,-,TRBV3-1/TRBV3-2,TGTGCCAGCAGCCTCGGACAGCTAGATCAGCCCCAGCATTTT,CASSLGQLDQPQHF
-,TRBJ2-7,-,TRBV6-2/TRBV6-3,TGTGCCAGCAGTTACTCAGGGGGACACTCTTACGAGCAGTACTTC,CASSYSGGHSYEQYF
-,TRBJ2-1,-,TRBV5-8,TGTGCCAGCAGCCTTACAGGGCCCTACAATGAGCAGTTCTTC,CASSLTGPYNEQFF
-,TRBJ1-4,TRBD1,TRBV2,TGTGCCAGCAGTGAAGAAACCCACGGGACAGGTGGCGAAAAACTGTTTTTT,CASSEETHGTGGEKLFF
-,TRBJ2-1,-,TRBV4-1,TGCGCCAGCAGCCAAGATGTCCAGTACAATGAGCAGTTCTTC,CASSQDVQYNEQFF
once,TRBJ1-2,-,TRBV14,TGTGCCAGCAGCCAAGTTTCTTATGGCTACACCTTC,CASSQVSYGYTF
few,TRBJ1-1,-,TRBV28,TGTGCCAGCAGGCCAACCTCGACGGGAAACACTGAAGCTTTCTTT,CASRPTSTGNTEAFF
-,TRBJ2-1,TRBD2,TRBV29-1,TGCAGCGTTTCTACTCTAGCGGGAGCATTGGAGCAGTTCTTC,CSVSTLAGALEQFF